Following are 27 T cell receptor beta chains from one sample sequenced in a study of CD4 T cells in relation to SARS-CoV-2 and coronaviruses. The method was immunoSEQ multiplex PCR; TCRdb's version includes in-frame clones alone and lacks a portion of them. Of approximately 20,000 clones listed, 65% to 75% are singletons. Which antigens these TCRs recognize remains unknown. Before the COVID-19 pandemic, during about 2010-2018, CD4+ T cells were taken from unexposed donors. CD4+ T cells were isolated from the cells after around 11 days of culture. Sequenced: CD4+ T cells from PBMCs, cultured in vitro. The source is a human donor in good health.

The chain uses TRBV4-2 and TRBJ2-7; TRBD2 agrees at 14 bases. The germline CDR1 and CDR2 sequences are LGHNA and YNFKEQ. V was pared by 0 bases and J by 4 bases, with 8 bases of the junction left unmatched. The CDR3 loop spans 18 amino acids. The CDR3 sequence is CASSQESLGTSGSYEQYF. Here the CDR3 DNA reads TGTGCCAGCAGCCAAGAGTCTCTGGGGACTAGCGGGAGTTACGAGCAGTACTTC.

This chain joins TRBV6-1 and TRBJ1-1; no clear D gene. V was pared by 0 bases and J by 6 bases, with 11 bases between. CDR1 is MNHNS and CDR2 is SASEGT in the germline V gene. The CDR3 length is 14 residues. The CDR3 protein is CASSEAMGFSEAFF. In DNA form, the CDR3 reads TGTGCCAGCAGTGAAGCAATGGGGTTTTCTGAAGCTTTCTTT.

The gene calls are TRBV24-1 and TRBJ2-5; tentative D call: TRBD1 (5 bases). The CDR3 runs to 13 residues. Germline loops: CDR1 KGHDR, CDR2 SFDVKD. The V end was cut by 3 bases, the J end by 3 bases, with 7 bases between. The CDR3 here is CATSDATEETQYF. The CDR3 DNA is TGTGCCACCAGTGATGCGACAGAAGAGACCCAGTACTTC.

The chain couples TRBV3-1 (or the pseudogene TRBV3-2) to TRBJ2-7, with D unresolved. The V gene's germline CDR1 is LGHDT and CDR2 YNNKEL (reference sequence). The germline V and J ends were trimmed by 5 bases and 7 bases, with 12 bases remaining between them. This CDR3 has 12 residues. The CDR3 sequence: CASSTPGGEQYF. The DNA for the CDR3 is TGTGCCAGCAGCACACCGGGTGGTGAGCAGTACTTC.

The chain uses TRBV5-6 and TRBJ1-2; no clear D gene. V was pared by 4 bases and J by 0 bases, with 7 bases between. This CDR3 is 13 amino acids long. Germline-derived CDR1 and CDR2 are SGHDT and YYEEEE. The CDR3 sequence is CASSLGANYGYTF. The DNA for the CDR3 is TGTGCCAGCAGCCTGGGAGCTAACTATGGCTACACCTTC.

V and J are TRBV27 and TRBJ2-7, with D perhaps matching TRBD1 or TRBD2 (5 bases each). Trimming took 4 bases from V and 0 from J, leaving 7 bases between them. The CDR3 is made up of 13 amino acids. Germline V gene lookup returns CDR1 MNHEY and CDR2 SMNVEV (reference sequence). DNA for the CDR3: TGTGCCAGCAGTTCCGGGACCTCCTACGAGCAGTACTTC. This translates into CASSSGTSYEQYF.

The chain carries TRBV2 and TRBJ1-1, with D unresolved. CDR3 size: 11 residues. Germline V gene sequence: CDR1 SNHLY, CDR2 FYNNEI. V lost 8 bases, J lost 1 base, and 5 bases lay in between. The CDR3 DNA is TGTGCCAGCGAGGAGAACACTGAAGCTTTCTTT. It specifies CASEENTEAFF.

The V gene is TRBV11-2, the J gene TRBJ2-1, with D unresolved. The CDR3 runs 13 residues. The V and J ends lost 1 base and 12 bases respectively, with 13 bases between them. Germline lookup yields CDR1 SGHAT and CDR2 FQNNGV. CDR3 nucleotide sequence: TGTGCCAGCAGCTTAGGCGAACGGACGGGGCAGTTCTTC. Amino acid sequence: CASSLGERTGQFF.

The chain has TRBV19 and TRBJ2-3; 8 bases match TRBD1. Trimming cost V 5 bases and J 0 bases; bases outside gene matches: 4. Germline V CDR1 and CDR2: LNHDA, SQIVND (reference sequence). The CDR3 runs to 15 residues. In DNA, the CDR3 is TGTGCCAGTAGTCCCAACAGGGGGAGCACAGATACGCAGTATTTT. Protein product: CASSPNRGSTDTQYF.

This sequence joins TRBV3-1 (or the pseudogene TRBV3-2) and TRBJ2-7; D possibly matches TRBD1 or TRBD2 (5 bases each). The CDR3 is 15 amino acids. The V end was cut by 4 bases, the J end by 2 bases, with 15 bases between. CDR1 and CDR2 (germline): LGHDT, YNNKEL (reference sequence). CDR3 bases: TGTGCCAGCAGCCCCCTGGGACCCCCTGCCTACGAGCAGTACTTC. Translating gives CASSPLGPPAYEQYF.

This chain connects TRBV13 to TRBJ1-4, with no clear D. CDR1 is PRHDT, CDR2 FYEKMQ, per germline (reference sequence). The CDR3 consists of 14 residues. Trimming pared 5 bases from V and 2 bases from J, leaving 9 bases between. Here the CDR3 DNA reads TGTGCCAGCAGCCCACCGGGGACTAATGAAAAACTGTTTTTT. It yields the protein CASSPPGTNEKLFF. The full variable domain, completed using reference TRBV13 and TRBJ1-4, is AAGVIQSPRHLIKEKRETATLKCYPIPRHDTVYWYQQGPGQDPQFLISFYEKMQSDKGSIPDRFSAQQFSDYHSELNMSSLELGDSALYFCASSPPGTNEKLFFGSGTQLSVL.

The V call is TRBV24-1, the J call TRBJ2-2; 9 positions agree with TRBD1. Germline values: CDR1 KGHDR, CDR2 SFDVKD. CDR3 length: 14 residues. The V segment lost 7 bases and the J segment 6 bases; nucleotides outside the gene matches: 5. This CDR3 is CATSGTGFAGELFF. DNA for the CDR3: TGTGCCACCAGCGGGACAGGGTTTGCCGGGGAGCTGTTTTTT.

The V and J genes are TRBV18 and TRBJ1-5, with 8 bases that match TRBD1. Germline values: CDR1 KGHSH, CDR2 LQKENI. V gave up 6 bases and J gave up 5 bases; unmatched junction bases: 6. The CDR3 covers 14 residues. This chain's CDR3 is CASSLDRGDQPQHF. The CDR3 DNA reads TGTGCCAGCTCGCTAGACAGGGGAGATCAGCCCCAGCATTTT. Using reference TRBV18 and TRBJ1-5 for the parts outside the CDR3, the full variable domain is NAGVMQNPRHLVRRRGQEARLRCSPMKGHSHVYWYRQLPEEGLKFMVYLQKENIIDESGMPKERFSAEFPKEGPSILRIQQVVRGDSAAYFCASSLDRGDQPQHFGDGTRLSIL.

This sequence joins TRBV30 and TRBJ2-5; tentatively, D is TRBD1 (6 bases). Germline CDR1 reads GTSNPN; CDR2 reads SVGIG (reference sequence). The CDR3 covers 15 residues. V gave up 2 bases and J gave up 2 bases, with 15 bases separating them. In nucleotides, the CDR3 is TGTGCCTGGAGTAAAACAGGGTACAGACAAGAGACCCAGTACTTC. Amino acid sequence: CAWSKTGYRQETQYF.

The chain has TRBV5-8 and TRBJ2-3; no clear D gene. Germline V gives CDR1 SGHTS, CDR2 YDEGEE. The V gene lost 7 bases and the J gene lost 2 bases, with 17 bases spanning the gap. The CDR3 has 15 residues. The CDR3, as DNA: TGTGCCAGCGTAGCCTCGGGCCGCTTCACAGATACGCAGTATTTT. It specifies CASVASGRFTDTQYF.

This chain links TRBV4-1 with TRBJ2-7, with 14 bases that match TRBD2. J was trimmed by 6 bases and V by 1 base; bases with no gene match: 2. The CDR3 contains 15 residues. Germline lookup yields CDR1 MGHRA and CDR2 YSYEKL. This CDR3 reads CASSQVGLAGGEQYF. The CDR3 region has the DNA TGCGCCAGCAGCCAAGTTGGACTAGCGGGGGGCGAGCAGTACTTC.

The chain links TRBV14 to TRBJ2-7, with D unresolved. The V and J ends lost 1 base and 5 bases respectively, with 15 bases between them. The CDR3 runs to 15 residues. Germline-derived CDR1 and CDR2 are SGHDN and FVKESK. CDR3 nucleotides: TGTGCCAGCAGCCAAGTTAACGTTTACTATGACGAGCAGTACTTC. It translates to CASSQVNVYYDEQYF.

The CDR3 sequence: CASSLHWGHPFSSYNSPLHF. Here the CDR3 DNA reads TGTGCCAGCAGCTTACATTGGGGACACCCGTTTAGCTCCTATAATTCACCCCTCCACTTT. The chain uses TRBV7-3 and TRBJ1-6, with D tentatively TRBD1 (6 bases). The V end lost 2 bases, the J end lost 0 bases, and 20 bases lay between the germline ends. CDR1 and CDR2 from the germline V gene are SGHTA and FQGTGA. The CDR3 contains 20 residues. Based on the CDR3 plus reference TRBV7-3 and TRBJ1-6, the full variable domain is GAGVSQTPSNKVTEKGKYVELRCDPISGHTALYWYRQSLGQGPEFLIYFQGTGAADDSGLPNDRFFAVRPEGSVSTLKIQRTERGDSAVYLCASSLHWGHPFSSYNSPLHFGNGTRLTVT.

The chain recombines TRBV20-1 with TRBJ1-5; D is perhaps TRBD1 (5 bases). The CDR3 covers 11 residues. Trimming removed 3 bases from V and 11 bases from J, with 11 bases in between. Germline V CDR1 and CDR2: DFQATT, SNEGSKA (reference sequence). The CDR3 reads CSASDRGAQHF. In nucleotides, the CDR3 is TGCAGTGCTAGCGATAGAGGGGCCCAGCATTTT.

The genes are TRBV7-8 and TRBJ2-5, with TRBD2 matching 8 bases. The ends lost 2 bases at V and 1 base at J; junction bases unmatched: 9. Germline CDR1 and CDR2: SGHVS and FQNEAQ. The CDR3 is 17 amino acids. CDR3 bases: TGTGCCAGCAGCTTATCCGGGACTAGGAGGGGCCAAGAGACCCAGTACTTC. Translated: CASSLSGTRRGQETQYF.

This chain links TRBV14 with TRBJ2-3, with no clear D. The CDR3 loop spans 16 amino acids. Germline values: CDR1 SGHDN, CDR2 FVKESK. Trimming pared 4 bases from V and 0 bases from J, leaving 14 bases between. CDR3 loop: CASSPWIGTSTDTQYF. Here the CDR3 DNA reads TGTGCCAGCAGCCCATGGATCGGTACTAGCACAGATACGCAGTATTTT.

V is TRBV4-1 and J is TRBJ1-3; D uncertain. CDR1 and CDR2 (germline): MGHRA, YSYEKL. V lost 0 bases and J 0 bases, leaving 3 bases between the germline ends. This CDR3 spans 14 amino acids. CDR3 coding DNA: TGCGCCAGCAGCCAAGAGGACTCTGGAAACACCATATATTTT. It encodes CASSQEDSGNTIYF.

There are a few counts of this clone. The rearrangement joins TRBV19 to TRBJ1-5, with 7 nucleotides matching TRBD1. J was trimmed by 6 bases and V by 3 bases; bases with no gene match: 8. CDR1 and CDR2 (germline): LNHDA, SQIVND (reference sequence). The CDR3 has 15 amino acids. CDR3 DNA: TGTGCCAGTAGTATCTCCGGGACAGCGGTTCAGCCCCAGCATTTT. Its translation: CASSISGTAVQPQHF.

This sequence joins TRBV4-2 and TRBJ2-7, with 9 bases identical to TRBD1. Germline lookup yields CDR1 LGHNA and CDR2 YNFKEQ. CDR3 length: 17 residues. J gave up 4 bases and V 0 bases, and 10 bases lay outside the gene matches. This chain's CDR3 is CASSQDRGQGGGYEQYF. CDR3 coding DNA: TGTGCCAGCAGCCAAGATAGGGGACAGGGAGGGGGATACGAGCAGTACTTC.

V is TRBV6-1 and J is TRBJ2-7; TRBD1 agrees at 11 bases. The CDR3 covers 14 residues. Germline values: CDR1 MNHNS, CDR2 SASEGT. V lost 2 bases, J lost 6 bases, and 3 bases stayed unmatched. CDR3 coding DNA: TGTGCCAGCAGTGAACCGGGACAGGGGGGCGAGCAGTACTTC. Translated: CASSEPGQGGEQYF.

In its sample, this clone was seen a few times. This rearrangement joins TRBV15 to TRBJ2-6; D possibly corresponds to TRBD1 (5 bases). From germline, CDR1 is LNHNV and CDR2 YYDKDF (reference sequence). This CDR3 spans 17 amino acids. The V end lost 5 bases, the J end lost 0 bases, and 14 bases lay between the germline ends. The CDR3 loop is CATSGKTVYSGANVLTF. The CDR3 DNA follows: TGTGCCACCAGCGGAAAGACAGTTTACTCTGGGGCCAACGTCCTGACTTTC. The whole variable domain, filled in from reference TRBV15 and TRBJ2-6, reads DAMVIQNPRYQVTQFGKPVTLSCSQTLNHNVMYWYQQKSSQAPKLLFHYYDKDFNNEADTPDNFQSRRPNTSFCFLDIRSPGLGDTAMYLCATSGKTVYSGANVLTFGAGSRLTVL.

The V gene is TRBV27, the J gene TRBJ1-1; D is ambiguous. Per the germline V gene, CDR1 is MNHEY and CDR2 is SMNVEV (reference sequence). The CDR3 length is 13 residues. The germline V and J ends were trimmed by 5 bases and 4 bases, with 11 bases remaining between them. CDR3 nucleotides: TGTGCCAGCAGTACGGATAAGAGCACTGAAGCTTTCTTT. As protein: CASSTDKSTEAFF.